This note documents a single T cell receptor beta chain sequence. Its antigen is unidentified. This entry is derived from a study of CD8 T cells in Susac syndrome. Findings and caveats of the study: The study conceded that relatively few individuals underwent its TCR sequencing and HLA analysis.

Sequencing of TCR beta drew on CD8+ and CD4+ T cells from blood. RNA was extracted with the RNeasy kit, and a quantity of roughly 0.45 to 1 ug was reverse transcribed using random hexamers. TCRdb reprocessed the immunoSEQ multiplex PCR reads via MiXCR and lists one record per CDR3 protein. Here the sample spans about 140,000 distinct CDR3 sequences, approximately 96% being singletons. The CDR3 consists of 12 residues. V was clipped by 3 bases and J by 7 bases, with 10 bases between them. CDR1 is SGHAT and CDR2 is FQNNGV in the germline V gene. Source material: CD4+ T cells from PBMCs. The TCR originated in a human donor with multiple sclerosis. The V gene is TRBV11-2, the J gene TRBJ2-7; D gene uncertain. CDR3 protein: CASSFGIGEQYF. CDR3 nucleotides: TGTGCCAGCAGCTTTGGCATTGGGGAGCAGTACTTC.